A selection of T cell receptor beta chains follows, all from one sample in a study of blood T cells in healthy people across ages. A single record per CDR3 protein comes from TCRdb applying MiXCR to the 5' RACE reads. The table lists about 1.5 million distinct CDR3 sequences, approximately 39% of them singletons, with roughly 3.7% in the top ten. Sample: blood. The receptors here all came from a woman aged 18-30 years in good health. Each CDR3 is given with its conserved first and last residue. A D gene is named only where the DNA matches it firmly. Clone size is not always given. Where it is, it says once, few, many or a class for expanded clones.

J gene | V gene | clone size | D gene | CDR3 DNA | CDR3 protein
TRBJ2-7 | TRBV20-1 | . | TRBD2 | TGCAGTGCTTCCCGAGGACTAGCTGTTGGGGGCGAGCAGTACTTC | CSASRGLAVGGEQYF
TRBJ1-5 | TRBV7-2 | . | . | TGTGCCAGCAGCTTAGCCCCAGGTCAGCCCCAGCATTTT | CASSLAPGQPQHF
TRBJ1-2 | TRBV15 | . | . | TGTGCCACCAGCAGAGTTCAGGGAGCCAACTATGGCTACACCTTC | CATSRVQGANYGYTF
TRBJ2-3 | TRBV2 | few | TRBD2 | TGTGCCAGCAGTGATCGAGCGGGGGTGGTTACGCAGTATTTT | CASSDRAGVVTQYF
TRBJ2-7 | TRBV20-1 | few | TRBD2 | TGCAGTGCTAGTGTGGCGGGAGTGTTATACGAGCAGTACTTC | CSASVAGVLYEQYF
TRBJ1-2 | TRBV29-1 | many | . | TGCAGCGTTGAACTAGAAGGGGACCGCGGGAGTGGCTATGGCTACACCTTC | CSVELEGDRGSGYGYTF
TRBJ1-6 | TRBV27 | few | . | TGTGCCAGCAGTTTACGGCCACCCCTCCACTTT | CASSLRPPLHF
TRBJ2-7 | TRBV4-2 | few | . | TGTGCCAGCTCGGCTACTACAGTCTACGAGCAGTACTTC | CASSATTVYEQYF
TRBJ2-7 | TRBV4-2 | once | TRBD2 | TGTGCCAGCAGCCAAGATCTCGCTAGCGGGAGCTCCTACGAGCAGTACTTC | CASSQDLASGSSYEQYF
TRBJ2-1 | TRBV24-1 | . | . | TGTGCCACCAGTTACGGGGGAGCGAACAATGAGCAGTTCTTC | CATSYGGANNEQFF
TRBJ2-1 | TRBV29-1 | . | TRBD1 | TGCAGCGTTGTTTCGGGACAGGGGAACTACAATGAGCAGTTCTTC | CSVVSGQGNYNEQFF
TRBJ2-1 | TRBV28 | few | TRBD1 | TGTGCCAGCAGCACCTATTGGAGACAGGGGGATAATGAGCAGTTCTTC | CASSTYWRQGDNEQFF
TRBJ1-2 | TRBV19 | . | . | TGTGCCAGTAGTACCTACAGGGCGGGCTATGGCTACACCTTC | CASSTYRAGYGYTF
TRBJ2-5 | TRBV6-5 | . | . | TGTGCCAGCATCGGTGGGGGGAGGCAAGAGACCCAGTACTTC | CASIGGGRQETQYF
TRBJ2-5 | TRBV25-1 | few | . | TGTGCCAGCAGTGAATATATCCAGTACAAAGAGACCCAGTACTTC | CASSEYIQYKETQYF
TRBJ2-7 | TRBV6-6 | few | . | TGTGCCAGTGGGCGGACGATCTCCTACGAGCAGTACTTC | CASGRTISYEQYF
TRBJ2-7 | TRBV2 | . | TRBD1 | TGTGCCAGCACACAAGGACAGGGGAGGGAGTACGAGCAGTACTTC | CASTQGQGREYEQYF